These 6 T cell receptor beta chains came from one sample sequenced in a study of control samples from healthy donors and cancer patients. The repertoire was sequenced with immunoSEQ multiplex PCR; TCRdb's copy has only in-frame clones and lacks some. The data show tens of thousands of clones, roughly 89% seen once. Sample: PBMCs. The source of these receptors is a man aged 45-65 years with lung cancer.

The V call is TRBV20-1, the J call TRBJ2-7; unclear D gene. The CDR3 runs 11 residues. CDR1 and CDR2 from the germline V gene are DFQATT and SNEGSKA (reference sequence). The V and J ends lost 5 bases and 7 bases respectively, with 12 bases between them. CDR3 sequence: CSAPSPREQYF. CDR3 in DNA: TGCAGTGCTCCCAGTCCGCGGGAGCAGTACTTC.

The V gene is TRBV6-5, the J gene TRBJ1-6; no reliable D call. The V end lost 0 bases, the J end lost 3 bases, and 9 bases lay between the germline ends. Germline V lookup: CDR1 MNHEY, CDR2 SVGAGI. The CDR3 length is 16 residues. The CDR3 is CASSYSGDHYNSPLHF. The CDR3 DNA reads TGTGCCAGCAGTTACTCTGGGGATCACTATAATTCACCCCTCCACTTT.

This sequence joins TRBV2 and TRBJ2-6, with D perhaps TRBD2 (5 bases). The V end lost 7 bases, the J end lost 0 bases, and 10 bases lay between the germline ends. The CDR3 covers 15 residues. CDR1 SNHLY and CDR2 FYNNEI come from the germline V gene. CDR3 sequence (DNA): TGTGCCAGCATGGACTGGGGCTCTGGGGCCAACGTCCTGACTTTC. As protein: CASMDWGSGANVLTF.

The chain employs TRBV18 and TRBJ2-1, with a weak D call TRBD2 (5 bases). Germline V CDR1 and CDR2: KGHSH, LQKENI. V was trimmed by 6 bases and J by 7 bases, leaving 19 bases between them. This CDR3 has 15 amino acids. Here the CDR3 DNA reads TGTGCCAGCTCCCCAGGACGGCAAAGGAGGAATGAGCAGTTCTTC. Its translation: CASSPGRQRRNEQFF.

This sequence joins TRBV5-6 and TRBJ2-7; D remains unclear. The germline V and J ends were trimmed by 2 bases and 3 bases, with 9 bases remaining between them. Germline V gives CDR1 SGHDT, CDR2 YYEEEE. The CDR3 is made up of 13 amino acids. The CDR3, as DNA: TGTGCCAGCAGCTTAATCAACCGCTACGAGCAGTACTTC. It specifies CASSLINRYEQYF.

V is TRBV7-2 and J is TRBJ2-3; 9 nucleotides match TRBD2. Trimming at V came to 0 bases and at J to 0 bases, leaving 4 bases not matched to a gene. Germline V gives CDR1 SGHTA, CDR2 FQGNSA. The CDR3 totals 17 residues. In DNA form, the CDR3 reads TGTGCCAGCAGCTTAGCGCCTAGCGGGACTAGCACAGATACGCAGTATTTT. Protein sequence: CASSLAPSGTSTDTQYF.